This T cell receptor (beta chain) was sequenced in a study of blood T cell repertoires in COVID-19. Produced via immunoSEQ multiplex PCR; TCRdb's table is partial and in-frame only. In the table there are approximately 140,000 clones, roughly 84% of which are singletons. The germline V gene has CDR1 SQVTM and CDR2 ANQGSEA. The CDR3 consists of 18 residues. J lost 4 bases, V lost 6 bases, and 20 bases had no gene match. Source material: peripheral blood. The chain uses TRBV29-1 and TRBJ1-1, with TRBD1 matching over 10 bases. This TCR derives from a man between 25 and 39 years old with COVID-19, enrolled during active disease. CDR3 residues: CSVPYPPRTGGSGTEAFF. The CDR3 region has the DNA TGCAGCGTCCCCTACCCTCCTCGGACAGGGGGTAGTGGCACTGAAGCTTTCTTT.